The source of this TCR beta chain is a study of T cells after somatic rescue of genetic block. The repertoire was sequenced with immunoSEQ multiplex PCR; TCRdb's copy has only in-frame clones and lacks some. Of about 88,000 clones listed, over 80% were seen once; the top ten hold roughly 1.7%. Germline CDR1 MNHEY, CDR2 SMNVEV (reference sequence). V was shortened by 3 bases and J by 4 bases, with 7 bases between the two germline ends. This CDR3 contains 13 residues. This clone was counted a few times. The receptor was isolated from a woman aged 18-29 years. Source material: peripheral blood mononuclear cells (PBMCs). The rearrangement joins TRBV27 to TRBJ1-5, with D unresolved. CDR3 DNA sequence: TGTGCCAGCAGTTTGAAGAGGAATCAGCCCCAGCATTTT. It yields the protein CASSLKRNQPQHF.